The 19 T cell receptor beta chains below come from one sample, sequenced in a study of cytomegalovirus exposure and HLA in healthy donors. The PCR ran on 60 Vbeta and 13 Jbeta primers. Method: immunoSEQ multiplex PCR; TCRdb's copy keeps in-frame clones and lacks some. This table holds around 170,000 clones, roughly three quarters found once. Sample: PBMCs. The receptors originated from a woman aged 45-65 years in good health and CMV-seropositive.

Only a few counts were recorded for this clone. This chain's CDR3 is CAREVYNEQFF. The CDR3, as DNA: TGTGCCCGGGAGGTCTACAATGAGCAGTTCTTC. The chain is built from TRBV30 and TRBJ2-1, with TRBD2 matching over 7 bases. The CDR3 spans 11 residues. Germline V gives CDR1 GTSNPN, CDR2 SVGIG (reference sequence). V lost 8 bases and J lost 3; bases outside the gene matches: 1.

This chain links TRBV7-2 with TRBJ2-3, with D possibly being TRBD2 (5 bases). The CDR3 extends over 12 amino acids. CDR1 and CDR2 from the germline V gene are SGHTA and FQGNSA. The V end lost 7 bases, the J end lost 10 bases, and 15 bases lay between the germline ends. In nucleotides, the CDR3 is TGTGCCAGCACGGATGGAGGCGGTGCGCAGTATTTT. It yields the protein CASTDGGGAQYF.

V usage is TRBV19 and J usage is TRBJ1-5; 8 positions agree with TRBD1. V lost 6 bases and J lost 6; bases outside the gene matches: 4. Germline V lookup: CDR1 LNHDA, CDR2 SQIVND (reference sequence). The CDR3 loop spans 13 amino acids. This chain's CDR3 is CASRDRASQPQHF. The DNA for the CDR3 is TGTGCCAGTAGGGACAGGGCGAGTCAGCCCCAGCATTTT.

The rearrangement uses TRBV19 and TRBJ1-5; no clear D. V lost 9 bases, J lost 9 bases, and 21 bases lay in between. Germline-derived CDR1 and CDR2 are LNHDA and SQIVND (reference sequence). This CDR3 has 14 residues. Written as DNA, the CDR3 is TGTGCCAGCGCCATAGGCTCGGGTGAGCTGCCCCAGCATTTT. Protein sequence: CASAIGSGELPQHF.

The chain links TRBV29-1 to TRBJ2-5, with D hard to call. Germline V gene lookup returns CDR1 SQVTM and CDR2 ANQGSEA. There are 12 residues in the CDR3. V was clipped by 3 bases and J by 7 bases, with 12 bases between them. The CDR3 is CSVELTSRTQYF. The CDR3 DNA sequence: TGCAGCGTTGAGTTGACATCCCGGACCCAGTACTTC.

The V gene is TRBV2, the J gene TRBJ1-5; 11 nucleotides match TRBD1. Germline loops: CDR1 SNHLY, CDR2 FYNNEI. The junction had 6 bases not matched to a gene; V was cut back by 6 bases and J by 2 bases. The CDR3 contains 16 residues. This chain's CDR3 is CASRDRGRWGNQPQHF. In nucleotides, the CDR3 is TGTGCCAGCAGGGACAGGGGGCGCTGGGGCAATCAGCCCCAGCATTTT.

As regards this clone: The junction shows a germline mismatch at one end, possibly a read error. The V and J genes are TRBV7-7 and TRBJ2-3; D may be TRBD2 (6 bases). This CDR3 spans 13 amino acids. Looked up from germline, CDR1 is SSHAT and CDR2 is FNYEAQ (reference sequence). CDR3 amino acids: CASSVGTGDTQYF. The CDR3 DNA reads as TGTGCTAGCAGCGTGGGGACTGGAGATACGCAGTATTTT.

The chain has TRBV6-5 and TRBJ1-2, with D perhaps TRBD1 (5 bases). Trimming removed 0 bases at V and 8 bases at J, with 13 bases between. This CDR3 has 14 amino acids. The germline CDR1 and CDR2 sequences are MNHEY and SVGAGI. The CDR3 spells CASSYSAGGDGYTF. The CDR3, as DNA: TGTGCCAGCAGTTACTCGGCCGGGGGAGACGGCTACACCTTC.

This chain joins TRBV11-2 and TRBJ2-2; TRBD1 matches at 7 bases. The V gene end was trimmed by 5 bases and the J gene end by 4 bases; junction bases not matched to a gene: 4. The CDR3 is 14 amino acids. CDR1 is SGHAT and CDR2 is FQNNGV in the germline V gene. The CDR3 nucleotides are TGTGCCAGCAGCCGACAGGGTGGCACCGGGGAGCTGTTTTTT. It encodes CASSRQGGTGELFF.

The genes are TRBV5-1 and TRBJ1-2; the match to TRBD1 covers 9 bases. The CDR3 sequence is 14 residues long. Per germline, CDR1 SGHRS and CDR2 YFSETQ. V was pared by 4 bases and J by 6 bases, with 7 bases of the junction left unmatched. The CDR3: CASSQTTGGHGYTF. The DNA for the CDR3 is TGCGCCAGCAGCCAAACGACAGGGGGTCATGGCTACACCTTC. The full variable domain, completed using reference TRBV5-1 and TRBJ1-2, is KAGVTQTPRYLIKTRGQQVTLSCSPISGHRSVSWYQQTPGQGLQFLFEYFSETQRNKGNFPGRFSGRQFSNSRSEMNVSTLELGDSALYLCASSQTTGGHGYTFGSGTRLTVV.

The gene calls are TRBV5-4 and TRBJ1-1; D is perhaps TRBD1 (6 bases). V was pared by 5 bases and J by 4 bases, with 18 bases between. The germline gives CDR1 SGHNT, CDR2 YYREEE (reference sequence). This CDR3 has 15 amino acids. The CDR3 DNA follows: TGTGCCAGCAGGGATGCGACAGGTTTGCTCACTGAAGCTTTCTTT. It encodes CASRDATGLLTEAFF.

This clone was seen more than once but under ten times. V usage is TRBV7-2 and J usage is TRBJ2-7, with D maybe TRBD2 (7 bases). Trimming pared 1 base from V and 7 bases from J, leaving 20 bases between. Germline CDR1 SGHTA, CDR2 FQGNSA. The CDR3 spans 16 residues. The CDR3 here is CASSLGEGRERGEQYF. The CDR3 region has the DNA TGTGCCAGCAGCTTAGGAGAGGGGCGGGAGAGGGGGGAGCAGTACTTC.

V is TRBV30 and J is TRBJ2-7, with a weak D call TRBD2 (5 bases). The germline gives CDR1 GTSNPN, CDR2 SVGIG (reference sequence). With 0 bases removed from V and 6 bases from J, the gap between germline ends came to 12 bases. This CDR3 is built from 13 residues. DNA for the CDR3: TGTGCCTGGAGTGTAACGGGATTTACCGAGCAGTACTTC. As protein: CAWSVTGFTEQYF.

The chain couples TRBV19 to TRBJ2-5; 14 bases agree with TRBD2. The CDR3 is 17 residues long. Germline CDR1 is LNHDA and CDR2 is SQIVND (reference sequence). V trimming: 5 bases; J trimming: 5 bases; junction bases outside the gene matches: 10. The CDR3 loop is CASSPGLAGEVGETQYF. The CDR3 bases are TGTGCCAGTAGTCCGGGACTAGCGGGAGAAGTTGGGGAGACCCAGTACTTC.

The genes are TRBV6-5 and TRBJ2-3; maybe TRBD2 (5 bases). The V and J ends lost 2 bases and 3 bases respectively, with 6 bases between them. This CDR3 is 13 amino acids long. Germline V lookup: CDR1 MNHEY, CDR2 SVGAGI. The CDR3 region has the DNA TGTGCCAGCAGTTACCCGGGAACAGATACGCAGTATTTT. This encodes CASSYPGTDTQYF.

This clone was seen a few times. The J gene is TRBJ2-2, the V gene TRBV27; TRBD2 matches 8 bases. With V trimmed by 5 bases and J by 6 bases, 5 bases remained unmatched. From germline, CDR1 is MNHEY and CDR2 SMNVEV (reference sequence). This CDR3 contains 14 residues. Written as DNA, the CDR3 is TGTGCCAGCAGTCCCCTTAGCGGGGCCGGGGAGCTGTTTTTT. This codes for CASSPLSGAGELFF.

CDR3 nucleotides: TGTGCCAGCAGCTTATGGGTAGCCGGGGGGGGAGATACGCAGTATTTT. It yields the protein CASSLWVAGGGDTQYF. The V and J genes are TRBV7-3 and TRBJ2-3; 8 nucleotides line up with TRBD2. V shed 2 bases, J shed 5 bases, and the junction held 9 bases outside the gene matches. CDR1 is SGHTA and CDR2 is FQGTGA in the germline V gene. The CDR3 has 16 amino acids.

The chain carries TRBV19 and TRBJ2-1; 8 bases agree with TRBD2. After removal of 3 bases from V and 7 bases from J, the junction contained 8 bases not matched to a gene. CDR1 and CDR2 from the germline V gene are LNHDA and SQIVND (reference sequence). The CDR3 consists of 15 residues. The CDR3 region is CASSIYTGGGNEQFF. CDR3 bases: TGTGCCAGTAGTATTTATACGGGAGGGGGTAATGAGCAGTTCTTC.

Details on this clone: A junction end diverges from the germline sequence, so it may reflect a read error. The chain uses TRBV7-7 and TRBJ2-2; 7 bases agree with TRBD1. This CDR3 has 15 amino acids. Germline values: CDR1 SSHAT, CDR2 FNYEAQ (reference sequence). The CDR3: CASSPRTGNTGELFF. The CDR3 DNA sequence: TGTGCTAGCAGCCCAAGGACAGGGAACACCGGGGAGCTGTTTTTT. The entire variable domain, with the rest obtained from reference TRBV7-7 and TRBJ2-2, is as follows: GAGVSQSPRYKVTKRGQDVTLRCDPISSHATLYWYQQALGQGPEFLTYFNYEAQPDKSGLPSDRFSAERPEGSISTLTIQRTEQRDSAMYRCASSPRTGNTGELFFGEGSRLTVL.